This T cell receptor beta chain was captured in a study of T cells in localized non-small cell lung cancer (dated by TCRdb to between 2020 and 2021). For the study in its entirety: Comparing tumors with uninvolved tumor-adjacent lungs, the study looked at the T cell repertoires of 200 to 250 patients with early-stage NSCLC. Of the NSCLC patients, fewer than 150 were male and roughly 100 were female, and the mean age was approximately 66 years. All 240 or so NSCLC patients in the cohort were treatment-naive and had localized lung tumors that were resected. Results the study describes overall, beyond this receptor: Longer overall survival was associated with higher T cell density in blood, whereas shorter survival was associated with higher clonality in adjacent lung. Multi-region tumor sequencing was not performed, so intratumor heterogeneity could not be excluded. Of the top 100 tumor clones, a median of 57 were detected in paired uninvolved adjacent lung; approximately 30 were also among that lung's top 100. Uninvolved tumor-adjacent lung showed the highest T cell clonality, higher than tumor, which suggests more focused antigenic responses in the uninvolved tumor-adjacent lung. Because the study design was exploratory, TCR variables were selected using unadjusted p-values without false-discovery rate correction.

At diagnosis, peripheral blood, uninvolved tumor-adjacent lung and tumor were collected and were preserved as a mix of fresh-frozen and FFPE material. For TCR repertoire profiling, blood samples were analyzed in the form of peripheral blood mononuclear cells. TCR beta CDR3 regions were sequenced from DNA using the immunoSEQ Assay. Regarding the original processing steps: To compute T cell density, TCR beta template counts were normalized to usable DNA, which was estimated by amplifying housekeeping genes. The preseqR package was used to estimate richness by extrapolating to 400,000 templates for PBMC samples and to 120,000 templates for tissue samples. Clonality was defined by subtracting Pielou's evenness from one. Tissue-enriched TCRs were identified by differential abundance testing using productive amino-acid clonotypes, minimum total count 5 and alpha 0.1. The Jaccard Index and the Morisita Overlap Index were used to measure repertoire overlap between compartments. GLIPH grouped TCR beta CDR3s together with public tetramer-defined viral CDR3s, and a viral motif had to include at least three viral sequences and show V-gene enrichment. Entries here come from immuneACCESS through TCRdb and include only in-frame sequences with V and J called. Some clones fail to appear in such tables; in the studies checked, an unresolved V gene covers under half of the shortfall, and the cause of the remainder is unknown. That table is the source of V, J and clone size, and D and trimming were worked out from the DNA. In all, the sample holds about 40,000 clones, and around 81% of those were seen once. The top ten clonotypes cover around 7.3% of the sample.

Notes on this clone: Which antigen it targets is not known. No much larger clonotype is one base removed from it; base qualities were not supplied.

CDR1 MDHEN and CDR2 SYDVKM are derived from the germline V gene. The CDR3 numbers 13 residues from cysteine through phenylalanine. The CDR3 DNA has 39 bases and is translated from base 1. Between the V and J ends, shortened by 7 bases and 7 bases respectively, the junction contains 17 bases. This chain joins TRBV28 to TRBJ2-7; the D gene may be TRBD1 or TRBD2, since each aligns over 5 bases. The starting material was peripheral blood mononuclear cells, obtained before any cancer treatment. This clonotype was obtained from a male donor aged 60 or over with stage II lung adenocarcinoma. The bases read TGTGCCAGCACAACACTAGGGGATAATGAGCAGTACTTC. Its amino acids are CASTTLGDNEQYF.